This T cell receptor beta chain was sequenced for a study of shared clonotypes between healthy human individuals (dated by TCRdb to 2018 to 2021). Study-wide context: A few men and a couple of women, aged 18 to 49 years, made up the cohort. For each donor, CD4 naive and CD4 memory were each run on three plates, CD8 naive on two plates, and CD8 memory on one plate. To estimate repertoire size and how much clonotypes are shared between individuals, the study performed deep sequencing of blood TCR repertoires from roughly five healthy adults. Between about 0.8 and 9.5 billion PBMCs per donor were obtained by leukapheresis. Libraries were prepared and TCR repertoires were sequenced by different laboratories using diverse techniques, in order to increase sequencing depth and limit assay-specific biases. Here is what the overall study found, with its caveats: Higher generation probabilities were observed for clonotypes shared by all four sorted-subset donors than for non-shared clonotypes. Naive subsets generally had larger estimated clonotype richness than memory subsets. Incomplete sequencing was indicated by rarefaction of sorted-subset datasets, despite the large sequencing depth. Based on pairwise subsampling, the degree of clonotype sharing among donors was expected to be affected by sequencing depth. Because the study included only a small number of donors, the genetic and exposure-history diversity represented was limited. Sharing across a few donors was observed for roughly 5.4% of naive CD4, over 3% of naive CD8, over 2% of memory CD4, and about 0.4% of memory CD8 clonotypes. Sampling was restricted to blood, and TCR repertoires in tissues likely differ from the TCR repertoires found in blood.

The donors were healthy, HIV-negative adults who had no recently reported acute infections or vaccinations. Every donor was a Caucasian adult living in Nashville, Tennessee, USA. CD4+ T cells were enriched by magnetic negative selection; naive cells were then positively selected on CD45RA, and the negative fraction formed the memory subset. Blood was collected by leukapheresis, and PBMCs were isolated by Ficoll-Histopaque density gradient centrifugation and then cryopreserved in liquid nitrogen vapor phase. Purity and quantity of every magnetically sorted T cell population were checked by analytical flow cytometry. From each sorted fraction, genomic DNA was isolated and quantified by UV absorbance on a Nanodrop 2000c. Using the deep immunoSEQ assay, multiplex PCR amplified TCR CDR3 regions from genomic DNA. For each cell subset, the extracted genomic DNA was distributed evenly across all wells of several immunoSEQ 96-well plates, and each plate served as one replicate. For sorted subsets, each replicate PCR was loaded with 200 to 250 ng genomic DNA, equivalent to approximately 27,000 T cell genomes. The purified libraries were quantified using a Qubit 3.0 fluorometer, sized with a Bioanalyzer 2100, and then quantified again using the KAPA Library Quantification kit. Every immunoSEQ 96-well plate was sequenced on a separate single-read 150-cycle Illumina NextSeq 550 flow cell. Concerning the study's data processing: Because only junctional sequences without quality scores were contained in the immunoSEQ output, filtering matching that applied to full-length reads could not be performed. Sequences were annotated with PyIR, a Python wrapper for IgBLAST v1.9, using IMGT germline references to assign V/J genes and CDR3. Any read was removed if the V/J assignment was weak (E-value above 1e-6), the CDR3 was missing, or the read contained stop codons, out-of-frame junctions, or ambiguous translated residues. V3J clonotypes were defined as sequences sharing an identical inferred V gene, J gene, and CDR3 amino acid sequence. The percentage overlap between two repertoires was calculated by dividing the number of shared unique clonotypes by the size of the smaller repertoire. Richness of each repertoire was evaluated using RTK rarefaction, the Chao1 estimator, and Recon v2.1 estimates of unobserved clonotypes. Generation probabilities were computed with OLGA for all TCRbeta clonotypes obtained by the gDNA method from several donors. TCRdb obtained this table from immuneACCESS and retained in-frame rearrangements with V and J assigned. These tables miss some clones; where compared with another copy, unresolved V genes account for less than half of the shortfall, and the remainder is unexplained. Clone size and V and J calls were adopted from that table, with D and trimming inferred from the DNA. The sample table lists 2 million to 2.5 million clones, under 95% of them with a count of one. 0.3% to 0.4% of the sample goes to the ten largest clones.

To note about this clone: Its target antigen remains unknown. Base qualities were left out, and no much larger clone turns up one base away.

V gives up 9 bases and J gives up 2 bases, and the segment between their germline ends measures 14 bases. Taken from cysteine to phenylalanine, the CDR3 has 14 residues. The sequence is cut down to CDR3 DNA, 42 bases in frame from base 1. CDR1 is given as LNHDA and CDR2 as SQIVND, both from the germline V gene (reference sequence). This chain joins TRBV19 to TRBJ2-1; TRBD1 might be the D gene, on 5 matching bases. This sequence originates from a man aged 18 to 29 in good health. Some clones in this sample may be carry-over from other donors' samples. Material for sequencing was naive CD4+ T cells from PBMCs. The cell subset or site label corresponds to: CD45RA+ positively selected. The CDR3 here reads CASRDTRAYNEQFF. The DNA sequence reads TGTGCCAGCAGGGATACCCGGGCCTACAATGAGCAGTTCTTC. Reference TRBV19 and TRBJ2-1 genes cover what lies past the CDR3, so the full variable domain is DGGITQSPKYLFRKEGQNVTLSCEQNLNHDAMYWYRQDPGQGLRLIYYSQIVNDFQKGDIAEGYSVSREKKESFPLTVTSAQKNPTAFYLCASRDTRAYNEQFFGPGTRLTVL.